A single sample gave rise to the 9 T cell receptor beta chains below, sequenced in a study of T cell repertoires in cytomegalovirus infection. MiXCR, run by TCRdb on the reads, gives a single entry per CDR3 protein. The sample records 380,000 or so distinct CDR3 sequences, about a third being singletons. These TCRs' antigens remain unknown. Sequences were derived from cultured PBMCs, sampled from culture after CMV antigen stimulation. These receptor sequences come from a human donor in good health (CMV status not recorded). Some clones in this sample may be carry-over from other donors' samples.

This clonotype has a single count. This chain links TRBV20-1 with TRBJ1-1; TRBD1 matches at 7 bases. The junction had 10 bases not matched to a gene; V was cut back by 5 bases and J by 7 bases. This CDR3 has 13 residues. The germline V gene encodes CDR1 DFQATT and CDR2 SNEGSKA (reference sequence). CDR3 coding DNA: TGCAGTGCTCCCAAGGAGGGGGCCGATGAAGCTTTCTTT. It encodes CSAPKEGADEAFF.

The CDR3 loop reads CATTTRNSDTQYF. The CDR3 bases are TGTGCCACAACAACTAGGAACTCAGATACGCAGTATTTT. The chain joins TRBV15 to TRBJ2-3; the D gene is possibly TRBD2 (5 bases). There are 13 residues in the CDR3. V lost 9 bases, J lost 4 bases, and 14 bases lay in between. Germline lookup yields CDR1 LNHNV and CDR2 YYDKDF (reference sequence).

The sample holds a few counts of this clonotype. V and J are TRBV19 and TRBJ2-2, with 10 bases matching TRBD1. The CDR3 is 14 amino acids. V trimming: 7 bases; J trimming: 3 bases; junction bases outside the gene matches: 2. The V gene's germline CDR1 is LNHDA and CDR2 SQIVND (reference sequence). The CDR3 sequence is CASIGTGDTGELFF. In DNA form, the CDR3 reads TGTGCCAGTATTGGGACAGGGGACACCGGGGAGCTGTTTTTT.

The chain uses TRBV7-2 and TRBJ1-1; a weak D match, TRBD1 (6 bases). The CDR3 has 15 residues. The germline gives CDR1 SGHTA, CDR2 FQGNSA. V lost 5 bases and J 5 bases, leaving 18 bases between the germline ends. CDR3 sequence: CASSPWGGRGTEAFF. CDR3 DNA: TGTGCCAGCAGCCCGTGGGGGGGGCGGGGGACTGAAGCTTTCTTT.

This clonotype appeared a few times. The chain recombines TRBV7-3 with TRBJ2-4; no clear D gene. CDR1 SGHTA and CDR2 FQGTGA come from the germline V gene. The CDR3 consists of 13 residues. V gave up 5 bases and J gave up 8 bases, with 13 bases separating them. The CDR3 DNA reads TGTGCCAGCAGCCTCGACGGCGGAGACATTCAGTACTTC. Translated, it gives CASSLDGGDIQYF. Based on the CDR3 plus reference TRBV7-3 and TRBJ2-4, the full variable domain is GAGVSQTPSNKVTEKGKYVELRCDPISGHTALYWYRQSLGQGPEFLIYFQGTGAADDSGLPNDRFFAVRPEGSVSTLKIQRTERGDSAVYLCASSLDGGDIQYFGAGTRLSVL.

This clonotype showed up many times. The chain links TRBV9 to TRBJ2-3, with D possibly TRBD2 on 5 matching bases. CDR3 length equals 15 residues. V was pared by 3 bases and J by 2 bases, with 13 bases between. Germline V gene sequence: CDR1 SGDLS, CDR2 YYNGEE. This chain's CDR3 is CASSAQRTSTDTQYF. CDR3 coding DNA: TGTGCCAGCAGCGCCCAGCGGACCTCCACAGATACGCAGTATTTT.

This clonotype was observed a few times. The chain employs TRBV12-3 or TRBV12-4 and TRBJ1-1; the D is unclear. Trimming removed 6 bases from V and 1 base from J, with 9 bases in between. CDR3 length: 13 amino acids. The CDR3 DNA follows: TGTGCCAGCAGCGGGAACGCGAACACTGAAGCTTTCTTT. It encodes CASSGNANTEAFF.

CDR3: CASSPGGVRTEAFF. The CDR3 coding sequence is TGTGCCAGCAGTCCCGGAGGGGTACGGACTGAAGCTTTCTTT. The chain recombines TRBV28 with TRBJ1-1; D might be TRBD1 (5 bases). V lost 5 bases, J lost 5 bases, and 15 bases lay in between. CDR3 length: 14 amino acids. Germline assignment: CDR1 MDHEN and CDR2 SYDVKM.

The rearrangement joins TRBV10-3 to TRBJ1-2; D is uncertain. Per the germline V gene, CDR1 is ENHRY and CDR2 is SYGVKD. CDR3 length: 15 residues. Trimming left V 3 bases short and J 0 bases short, with 11 bases between. CDR3 in DNA: TGTGCCATCAGTGATGGTGCAGGTCCTAACTATGGCTACACCTTC. It codes for CAISDGAGPNYGYTF.